Each of the 15 T cell receptor beta chains below was sequenced from the same sample in a study of T cells in tuberculosis. Sequencing was performed with immunoSEQ multiplex PCR; in TCRdb, only in-frame clones are kept and a portion is missing. Among 25,000 to 30,000 clones listed, around 90% were seen once. Material: PBMCs. The source is a donor aged 10-30 years with latent tuberculosis or without tuberculosis infection.

V and J are TRBV5-6 and TRBJ2-3; 8 positions agree with TRBD1. The CDR3 spans 14 residues. Germline CDR1 is SGHDT and CDR2 is YYEEEE. V was clipped by 3 bases and J by 4 bases; unmatched bases: 4. The CDR3 DNA reads as TGTGCCAGCAGCTCGGACAGGGTTTCAGATACGCAGTATTTT. Its protein product is CASSSDRVSDTQYF.

The chain recombines TRBV19 with TRBJ2-7, with 11 bases matching TRBD2. Germline CDR1 LNHDA, CDR2 SQIVND (reference sequence). This CDR3 contains 15 residues. V shed 4 bases, J shed 5 bases, and the junction held 7 bases outside the gene matches. In nucleotides, the CDR3 is TGTGCCAGTAGTACCATTACTAGCGGGGGCAACGAGCAGTACTTC. Encoded protein: CASSTITSGGNEQYF.

The V gene is TRBV4-3, the J gene TRBJ1-3; TRBD1 matches at 10 bases. The CDR3 loop spans 18 amino acids. Germline assignment: CDR1 LGHNA and CDR2 YSLEER. Trimming removed 0 bases from V and 4 bases from J; junction bases left unmatched: 9. CDR3 DNA sequence: TGCGCCAGCAGCCAAGACGGCTACGGGACAGGGGACGGAAACACCATATATTTT. This gives the protein CASSQDGYGTGDGNTIYF.

This clone was recorded once. This chain links TRBV6-6 with TRBJ1-6, with D perhaps matching TRBD1 (6 bases). Germline V gene data show CDR1 as MNHNY and CDR2 as SVGAGI (reference sequence). Trimming removed 4 bases from V and 6 bases from J, with 10 bases in between. This CDR3 comprises 14 residues. The CDR3 region has the DNA TGTGCCAGCAGTTCCCAGGGGACTAATTCACCCCTCCACTTT. This gives the protein CASSSQGTNSPLHF.

The chain carries TRBV29-1 and TRBJ1-1, with D perhaps matching TRBD1 (6 bases). CDR3 length: 16 residues. The germline V gene has CDR1 SQVTM and CDR2 ANQGSEA. Between the trimmed V and J ends, which lost 3 bases and 3 bases, there was a span of 20 bases. This CDR3 reads CSVDLTPRGLDTEAFF. CDR3 nucleotide sequence: TGCAGCGTTGACCTAACACCCAGGGGTTTGGACACTGAAGCTTTCTTT. Full variable domain (rest looked up from reference TRBV29-1 and TRBJ1-1): SAVISQKPSRDICQRGTSLTIQCQVDSQVTMMFWYRQQPGQSLTLIATANQGSEATYESGFVIDKFPISRPNLTFSTLTVSNMSPEDSSIYLCSVDLTPRGLDTEAFFGQGTRLTVV.

The V and J genes are TRBV9 and TRBJ2-3; D possibly corresponds to TRBD2 (6 bases). The CDR3 loop spans 14 amino acids. Looked up from germline, CDR1 is SGDLS and CDR2 is YYNGEE. V lost 4 bases to trimming and J lost 2 bases, with 11 bases between them. CDR3 region: CASSPRGTTDTQYF. The CDR3 DNA reads TGTGCCAGCAGCCCCCGGGGGACCACAGATACGCAGTATTTT.

This chain joins TRBV6-1 and TRBJ1-1, with a weak D call TRBD1 (5 bases). Trimming pared 4 bases from V and 0 bases from J, leaving 21 bases between. The germline V gene has CDR1 MNHNS and CDR2 SASEGT. This CDR3 comprises 18 residues. Here the CDR3 DNA reads TGTGCCAGCAGTGCCTGGACATTCTGGGCGAGGTTGAACACTGAAGCTTTCTTT. Translated, it gives CASSAWTFWARLNTEAFF.

V is TRBV28 and J is TRBJ1-2; 8 bases match TRBD1. This CDR3 contains 14 residues. Looked up from germline, CDR1 is MDHEN and CDR2 is SYDVKM. Unmatched junction bases numbered 6, after V lost 9 bases and J lost 0 bases. In DNA, the CDR3 is TGTGCCAGTGTGGGACAGGACTCTAACTATGGCTACACCTTC. This sequence encodes CASVGQDSNYGYTF.

This chain joins TRBV10-1 and TRBJ1-2; TRBD1 agrees at 7 bases. CDR1 and CDR2 from the germline V gene are WNHNN and SYGVQD (reference sequence). The CDR3 totals 11 residues. Trimming cost V 8 bases and J 8 bases; bases outside gene matches: 5. This chain's CDR3 is CASRGQHGYTF. DNA of the CDR3: TGCGCCAGCCGGGGACAGCACGGCTACACCTTC.

V gene TRBV11-2 combines with J gene TRBJ2-3; D might be TRBD1 (5 bases). This CDR3 has 14 residues. Germline assignment: CDR1 SGHAT and CDR2 FQNNGV. V gave up 3 bases and J gave up 5 bases, with 12 bases separating them. In nucleotides, the CDR3 is TGTGCCAGCAGCTTGAGGTTAGGGGAAGATACGCAGTATTTT. It yields the protein CASSLRLGEDTQYF.

The CDR3 here is CASSIDPRNEQYF. The CDR3 DNA is TGTGCCAGTAGTATAGATCCCAGGAACGAGCAGTACTTC. This chain connects TRBV19 to TRBJ2-7; D gene ambiguous. CDR3 length: 13 residues. The V gene's germline CDR1 is LNHDA and CDR2 SQIVND (reference sequence). The ends were cut back, 0 bases at V and 5 bases at J, with 8 bases in the middle.

J is TRBJ2-6 and V is TRBV11-3; weak D call: TRBD1 (5 bases). The CDR3 is made up of 17 amino acids. The germline CDR1 and CDR2 sequences are SGHNT and YENEEA. With 0 bases removed from V and 3 bases from J, the gap between germline ends came to 12 bases. This CDR3 is CASSLDHSRVGANVLTF. For the CDR3, the DNA is TGTGCCAGCAGCTTAGATCATAGCAGGGTTGGGGCCAACGTCCTGACTTTC.

The V gene is TRBV25-1, the J gene TRBJ1-2; 7 bases agree with TRBD1. With V trimmed by 3 bases and J by 2 bases, 6 bases remained unmatched. This CDR3 contains 15 residues. Looked up from germline, CDR1 is MGHDK and CDR2 is SYGVNS. CDR3 nucleotides: TGTGCCAGCAGTGATAGGACAGGTTTAAACTATGGCTACACCTTC. Protein: CASSDRTGLNYGYTF.

This clone occurred once. The rearrangement links TRBV29-1 to TRBJ2-1; D not resolved. The CDR3 has 13 amino acids. V was cut by 4 bases and J by 5 bases, with 12 bases left in between. Germline V gives CDR1 SQVTM, CDR2 ANQGSEA. Here the CDR3 reads CSVVGGKNNEQFF. DNA for the CDR3: TGCAGCGTTGTTGGCGGAAAAAACAATGAGCAGTTCTTC.

The chain recombines TRBV28 with TRBJ1-4; maybe TRBD1 (6 bases). V was shortened by 4 bases and J by 7 bases, with 13 bases between the two germline ends. Germline V gene lookup returns CDR1 MDHEN and CDR2 SYDVKM. The CDR3 sequence is 14 residues long. The CDR3 loop reads CASSSTSTGEKLFF. CDR3 DNA: TGTGCCAGCAGTTCCACGTCGACAGGTGAAAAACTGTTTTTT.